Presented here are 11 T cell receptor beta chains from one specimen sequenced in a study of control samples from healthy donors and cancer patients. Method: immunoSEQ multiplex PCR; TCRdb's copy keeps in-frame clones and lacks some. The table includes fewer than 250,000 clones, 90% to 95% detected once. The sample was blood. These TCRs come from a man under 40 in good health.

The chain carries TRBV27 and TRBJ2-1; TRBD2 matches at 12 bases. CDR3 length: 21 residues. The germline CDR1 and CDR2 sequences are MNHEY and SMNVEV (reference sequence). Losses at the gene ends were 4 bases for V and 0 bases for J; bases not matched to a gene: 16. This CDR3 is CASSSPFYSSGGAGSYNEQFF. CDR3 sequence (DNA): TGTGCCAGCAGTTCCCCCTTTTATTCTAGCGGGGGGGCAGGCTCCTACAATGAGCAGTTCTTC.

V gene TRBV24-1 combines with J gene TRBJ1-3; TRBD1 is a possible D gene (6 bases). CDR1 KGHDR and CDR2 SFDVKD come from the germline V gene. This CDR3 is 17 amino acids long. V was pared by 3 bases and J by 1 base, with 15 bases between. This chain's CDR3 is CATSDKGGRGSGNTIYF. In DNA form, the CDR3 reads TGTGCCACCAGTGATAAGGGGGGGCGGGGATCTGGAAACACCATATATTTT.

V usage is TRBV7-3 and J usage is TRBJ2-2, with TRBD2 identical over 12 bases. V gave up 6 bases and J gave up 0 bases; unmatched junction bases: 5. Germline V lookup: CDR1 SGHTA, CDR2 FQGTGA. The CDR3 runs 17 residues. The CDR3 region has the DNA TGTGCCAGCAGTCGACTAGCGGGGGTCCCGAACACCGGGGAGCTGTTTTTT. It codes for CASSRLAGVPNTGELFF.

This clone was seen a handful of times. This chain uses TRBV7-9 with TRBJ2-3; D is ambiguous. The CDR3 has 13 residues. V shed 5 bases and J shed 4 bases, with 10 bases lying between them. CDR1 SEHNR and CDR2 FQNEAQ come from the germline V gene (reference sequence). The CDR3 sequence: CASSPRAADTQYF. CDR3 nucleotides: TGTGCCAGCAGCCCAAGGGCCGCAGATACGCAGTATTTT.

The table lists this clone with a count of one. The V gene is TRBV2, the J gene TRBJ1-6, with 8 bases aligning to TRBD1. There are 14 residues in the CDR3. The germline CDR1 and CDR2 sequences are SNHLY and FYNNEI. V dropped 6 bases and J dropped 9; count of bases not matched to a gene: 7. The CDR3 coding sequence is TGTGCCAGCAGCCTACAGGGGGTCGGTTCACCCCTCCACTTT. Protein sequence: CASSLQGVGSPLHF.

This clone was seen just once. The V and J genes are TRBV11-2 and TRBJ2-7; D possibly corresponds to TRBD1 (6 bases). Germline CDR1 SGHAT, CDR2 FQNNGV. V lost 5 bases, J lost 3 bases, and 20 bases lay in between. This CDR3 comprises 16 residues. This CDR3 reads CASSLAGVQGFYEQYF. CDR3 sequence (DNA): TGTGCCAGCAGCCTAGCCGGGGTCCAGGGGTTCTACGAGCAGTACTTC.

V and J are TRBV27 and TRBJ2-2; perhaps TRBD1 as D (6 bases). CDR1 is MNHEY, CDR2 SMNVEV, per germline (reference sequence). Trimming took 5 bases from V and 6 from J, leaving 13 bases between them. The CDR3 loop spans 14 amino acids. The CDR3 DNA reads as TGTGCCAGCAGTGCCACAGGGACCCCCGGGGAGCTGTTTTTT. The encoded protein is CASSATGTPGELFF.

The chain recombines TRBV9 with TRBJ2-5, with 8 bases identical to TRBD2. This CDR3 contains 14 residues. The germline CDR1 and CDR2 sequences are SGDLS and YYNGEE. V was clipped by 4 bases and J by 5 bases; unmatched bases: 7. CDR3 bases: TGTGCCAGCAGCAAAGAAGGCGGGGGGGAGACCCAGTACTTC. Its translation is CASSKEGGGETQYF. The full variable domain, rest sourced from reference TRBV9 and TRBJ2-5, is DSGVTQTPKHLITATGQRVTLRCSPRSGDLSVYWYQQSLDQGLQFLIQYYNGEERAKGNILERFSAQQFPDLHSELNLSSLELGDSALYFCASSKEGGGETQYFGPGTRLLVL.

This chain links TRBV3-1 (or the pseudogene TRBV3-2) with TRBJ2-3, with D maybe TRBD1 (6 bases). CDR3 length: 13 residues. Trimming took off 2 bases at V and 6 bases at J, with 9 bases between the two ends. Per germline, CDR1 LGHDT and CDR2 YNNKEL (reference sequence). The CDR3 DNA follows: TGTGCCAGCAGCCAAAACAGGGCGGATACGCAGTATTTT. Translation gives CASSQNRADTQYF.

V usage is TRBV30 and J usage is TRBJ2-7; 8 nucleotides match TRBD1. The CDR3 spans 14 residues. V shed 0 bases and J 7 bases; nucleotides not matched to a gene: 8. The germline CDR1 and CDR2 sequences are GTSNPN and SVGIG (reference sequence). CDR3 region: CAWSVGGRGQEQYF. DNA for the CDR3: TGTGCCTGGAGTGTCGGTGGCAGGGGGCAGGAGCAGTACTTC. The full variable domain, completed using reference TRBV30 and TRBJ2-7, is SQTIHQWPATLVQPVGSPLSLECTVEGTSNPNLYWYRQAAGRGLQLLFYSVGIGQISSEVPQNLSASRPQDRQFILSSKKLLLSDSGFYLCAWSVGGRGQEQYFGPGTRLTVT.

The chain combines TRBV5-1 with TRBJ2-1; D tentatively fits TRBD1 or TRBD2 (5 bases each). V was pared by 4 bases and J by 10 bases, with 18 bases between. The length of the CDR3 is 14 residues. CDR1 SGHRS and CDR2 YFSETQ come from the germline V gene. CDR3 bases: TGCGCCAGCAGCCTAAACCCAGGGACCGGGGAGCAGTTCTTC. It is translated as CASSLNPGTGEQFF.